A selection of T cell receptor beta chains follows, all from one sample in a study of T cell responses to AZD1222 COVID-19 vaccine. Profiled with immunoSEQ multiplex PCR; TCRdb holds only in-frame clones, not every one. This table has 95,000 to 100,000 clones, 90% appearing once. The specimen was peripheral blood, collected on day 0 of AZD1222 vaccination. The origin of the receptors is an adult in good health. CDR3s include the opening cysteine and the closing phenylalanine or tryptophan. D genes are given only for firm matches. The size field is filled for only some rows; it gives once, few, many or a size class.

CDR3 length: 12; clone size: .; D gene: .; J gene: TRBJ2-2; V gene: TRBV6-6; CDR3 DNA: TGTGCCAGCAGTCTATCCACCGGGGAGCTGTTTTTT; CDR3 protein: CASSLSTGELFF
CDR3 length: 13; clone size: .; D gene: .; J gene: TRBJ1-2; V gene: TRBV6-5; CDR3 DNA: TGTGCCAGCAGTCAGGGCTCGTTTCGTGGCTACACCTTC; CDR3 protein: CASSQGSFRGYTF
CDR3 length: 16; clone size: .; D gene: TRBD1; J gene: TRBJ1-2; V gene: TRBV19; CDR3 DNA: TGTGCCAGTAGTATCGGCAGGGGGAGACATAACTATGGCTACACCTTC; CDR3 protein: CASSIGRGRHNYGYTF
CDR3 length: 15; clone size: .; D gene: .; J gene: TRBJ1-1; V gene: TRBV4-1; CDR3 DNA: TGCGCCAGCAGTCAACAGCAAGGGATTCGCACTGAAGCTTTCTTT; CDR3 protein: CASSQQQGIRTEAFF
CDR3 length: 15; clone size: .; D gene: .; J gene: TRBJ1-5; V gene: TRBV7-6; CDR3 DNA: TGTGCCAGCAGCCGGATGGGGGGACCGAATCAGCCCCAGCATTTT; CDR3 protein: CASSRMGGPNQPQHF
CDR3 length: 12; clone size: .; D gene: .; J gene: TRBJ2-5; V gene: TRBV12-3/TRBV12-4; CDR3 DNA: TGTGCCAGCAGGGGAACCCAAGAGACCCAGTACTTC; CDR3 protein: CASRGTQETQYF
CDR3 length: 15; clone size: few; D gene: .; J gene: TRBJ2-1; V gene: TRBV5-4; CDR3 DNA: TGTGCCAGCAGCTTGATTATTACCAGAAACAATGAGCAGTTCTTC; CDR3 protein: CASSLIITRNNEQFF
CDR3 length: 19; clone size: .; D gene: TRBD1; J gene: TRBJ1-5; V gene: TRBV19; CDR3 DNA: TGTGCCAGTAGTATAGATGTCCCGGGCAGGGGGAATAGCAATCAGCCCCAGCATTTT; CDR3 protein: CASSIDVPGRGNSNQPQHF
CDR3 length: 16; clone size: .; D gene: .; J gene: TRBJ1-2; V gene: TRBV2; CDR3 DNA: TGTGCCAGCAGTGAAGCACGGCAGCCAGATAACTATGGCTACACCTTC; CDR3 protein: CASSEARQPDNYGYTF
CDR3 length: 13; clone size: .; D gene: .; J gene: TRBJ2-3; V gene: TRBV12-3/TRBV12-4; CDR3 DNA: TGTGCCAGCAGATCACCGGTAGGGAATACGCAGTATTTT; CDR3 protein: CASRSPVGNTQYF
CDR3 length: 13; clone size: once; D gene: .; J gene: TRBJ2-1; V gene: TRBV28; CDR3 DNA: TGTGCCAGCAGTTTTTTCATTAAGGCTGAGCAGTTCTTC; CDR3 protein: CASSFFIKAEQFF
CDR3 length: 16; clone size: .; D gene: TRBD1; J gene: TRBJ1-1; V gene: TRBV3-1/TRBV3-2; CDR3 DNA: TGTGCCAGCAGCCGTCTGACAGGGGTGGTGAACACTGAAGCTTTCTTT; CDR3 protein: CASSRLTGVVNTEAFF
CDR3 length: 15; clone size: once; D gene: .; J gene: TRBJ1-1; V gene: TRBV5-1; CDR3 DNA: TGCGCCAGCAGCTTGGTCGCAGGGCCGTCCACTGAAGCTTTCTTT; CDR3 protein: CASSLVAGPSTEAFF
CDR3 length: 15; clone size: .; D gene: TRBD1; J gene: TRBJ1-5; V gene: TRBV6-4; CDR3 DNA: TGTGCCAGCAGTGACCCGAACAGGGGGAATCAGCCCCAGCATTTT; CDR3 protein: CASSDPNRGNQPQHF
CDR3 length: 14; clone size: .; D gene: .; J gene: TRBJ2-2; V gene: TRBV7-9; CDR3 DNA: TGTGCCAGCAAAAGGGACTCACTGGGCGGGGAGCTGTTTTTT; CDR3 protein: CASKRDSLGGELFF
CDR3 length: 13; clone size: .; D gene: .; J gene: TRBJ2-7; V gene: TRBV2; CDR3 DNA: TGTGCCAGCAGTGAAGACAGGTCCTACGAGCAGTGCTTC; CDR3 protein: CASSEDRSYEQCF
CDR3 length: 15; clone size: .; D gene: TRBD1; J gene: TRBJ1-1; V gene: TRBV19; CDR3 DNA: TGTGCCAGTAGTATTAAGTCAGGGGGATGGACTGAAGCTTTCTTT; CDR3 protein: CASSIKSGGWTEAFF
CDR3 length: 13; clone size: .; D gene: .; J gene: TRBJ1-1; V gene: TRBV11-1; CDR3 DNA: TGTGCCAGCAGCAGCAGGGGAAACACTGAAGCTTTCTTT; CDR3 protein: CASSSRGNTEAFF
CDR3 length: 12; clone size: .; D gene: .; J gene: TRBJ2-7; V gene: TRBV7-2; CDR3 DNA: TGTGCCAGCGAGGGCGGCCCCTACGAGCAGTACTTC; CDR3 protein: CASEGGPYEQYF
CDR3 length: 14; clone size: .; D gene: TRBD1; J gene: TRBJ2-5; V gene: TRBV13; CDR3 DNA: TGTGCCAGCAGCTCAGGACAGGGGCGAGAGACCCAGTACTTC; CDR3 protein: CASSSGQGRETQYF
CDR3 length: 16; clone size: .; D gene: TRBD1; J gene: TRBJ1-6; V gene: TRBV30; CDR3 DNA: TGTGCCTGGAGTTCGTACGGGACAGAGTATAATTCACCCCTCCACTTT; CDR3 protein: CAWSSYGTEYNSPLHF
CDR3 length: 13; clone size: .; D gene: .; J gene: TRBJ1-1; V gene: TRBV5-1; CDR3 DNA: TGCGCCAGCAGCGTGGGAGATAACACTGAAGCTTTCTTT; CDR3 protein: CASSVGDNTEAFF
CDR3 length: 12; clone size: few; D gene: .; J gene: TRBJ1-4; V gene: TRBV2; CDR3 DNA: TGTGCCAGCACAGGGTCGGTGGAAAAACTGTTTTTT; CDR3 protein: CASTGSVEKLFF
CDR3 length: 12; clone size: .; D gene: .; J gene: TRBJ2-7; V gene: TRBV5-1; CDR3 DNA: TGCGCCAGCAGCTTGAATTCCTACGAGCAGTACTTC; CDR3 protein: CASSLNSYEQYF
CDR3 length: 15; clone size: once; D gene: TRBD1; J gene: TRBJ1-2; V gene: TRBV6-6; CDR3 DNA: TGTGCCAGCAGTTACGAGGGCAGGGGGGCCTATGGCTACACCTTC; CDR3 protein: CASSYEGRGAYGYTF
CDR3 length: 16; clone size: .; D gene: .; J gene: TRBJ1-4; V gene: TRBV28; CDR3 DNA: TGTGCCAGCGCCGGACACTTCCCGGTGGGGGCCGAAAAACTGTTTTTT; CDR3 protein: CASAGHFPVGAEKLFF
CDR3 length: 15; clone size: .; D gene: .; J gene: TRBJ1-2; V gene: TRBV7-8; CDR3 DNA: TGTGCCAGCAGCTTAGCGTCAGCTGGAGCTTATGGCTACACCTTC; CDR3 protein: CASSLASAGAYGYTF
CDR3 length: 13; clone size: .; D gene: .; J gene: TRBJ2-1; V gene: TRBV28; CDR3 DNA: TGTGCCAGCAGTTCAGGGGTCTACAATGAGCAGTTCTTC; CDR3 protein: CASSSGVYNEQFF
CDR3 length: 14; clone size: .; D gene: .; J gene: TRBJ2-3; V gene: TRBV5-4; CDR3 DNA: TGTGCCAGCAGTGGGGACGGTAGCACAGATACGCAGTATTTT; CDR3 protein: CASSGDGSTDTQYF
CDR3 length: 14; clone size: .; D gene: .; J gene: TRBJ1-5; V gene: TRBV19; CDR3 DNA: TGTGCCAGTAGTCACTGGGCGGAGGATCAGCCCCAGCATTTT; CDR3 protein: CASSHWAEDQPQHF
CDR3 length: 13; clone size: .; D gene: TRBD1; J gene: TRBJ1-2; V gene: TRBV27; CDR3 DNA: TGTGCCAGCAGACAGACAGGGGTAGGAGGCTACACCTTC; CDR3 protein: CASRQTGVGGYTF
CDR3 length: 15; clone size: once; D gene: .; J gene: TRBJ2-6; V gene: TRBV27; CDR3 DNA: TGTGCCAGCAGTTATCAGGGATCTGGGGCCAACGTCCTGACTTTC; CDR3 protein: CASSYQGSGANVLTF
CDR3 length: 15; clone size: .; D gene: .; J gene: TRBJ1-1; V gene: TRBV7-9; CDR3 DNA: TGTGCCAGCAGCTTAGGGGGCAGAGGAAACACTGAAGCTTTCTTT; CDR3 protein: CASSLGGRGNTEAFF
CDR3 length: 17; clone size: .; D gene: .; J gene: TRBJ2-3; V gene: TRBV11-2; CDR3 DNA: TGTGCCAGCAGCTTAGACGGCGAGGGGTGGTCCACAGATACGCAGTATTTT; CDR3 protein: CASSLDGEGWSTDTQYF
CDR3 length: 16; clone size: .; D gene: .; J gene: TRBJ1-1; V gene: TRBV3-1/TRBV3-2; CDR3 DNA: TGTGCCAGCACCCCTTTCTCTCAATGGATCAACACTGAAGCTTTCTTT; CDR3 protein: CASTPFSQWINTEAFF
CDR3 length: 13; clone size: .; D gene: .; J gene: TRBJ1-3; V gene: TRBV5-4; CDR3 DNA: TGTGCCAGCAGCTTGGAGACTGGAAACACCATATATTTT; CDR3 protein: CASSLETGNTIYF
CDR3 length: 15; clone size: once; D gene: TRBD1; J gene: TRBJ1-4; V gene: TRBV2; CDR3 DNA: TGTGCCAGCAGTGAAGGGGGGGACAGGGAGGAAAAACTGTTTTTT; CDR3 protein: CASSEGGDREEKLFF
CDR3 length: 16; clone size: .; D gene: .; J gene: TRBJ1-2; V gene: TRBV6-5; CDR3 DNA: TGTGCCAGCAGTTACTCGAACGACCGTTTTAACTATGGCTACACCTTC; CDR3 protein: CASSYSNDRFNYGYTF
CDR3 length: 12; clone size: once; D gene: TRBD1; J gene: TRBJ1-2; V gene: TRBV28; CDR3 DNA: TGTGCCAGCAGCTCCGACAGGGTTGGCTACACCTTC; CDR3 protein: CASSSDRVGYTF
CDR3 length: 13; clone size: .; D gene: .; J gene: TRBJ2-7; V gene: TRBV24-1; CDR3 DNA: TGTGCCACCAGTGACCGGGACTCCTACGAGCAGTACTTC; CDR3 protein: CATSDRDSYEQYF
CDR3 length: 14; clone size: .; D gene: .; J gene: TRBJ2-2; V gene: TRBV9; CDR3 DNA: TGTGCCAGCAGCTTCTCAGGGGAAACCGGGGAGCTGTTTTTT; CDR3 protein: CASSFSGETGELFF
CDR3 length: 14; clone size: .; D gene: TRBD1; J gene: TRBJ2-1; V gene: TRBV19; CDR3 DNA: TGTGCCAGTAGTATCGTCGACAGGGACAATGAGCAGTTCTTC; CDR3 protein: CASSIVDRDNEQFF
CDR3 length: 14; clone size: .; D gene: TRBD1; J gene: TRBJ2-1; V gene: TRBV6-5; CDR3 DNA: TGTGCCAGCAGTTACCGGGACAGATACAATGAGCAGTTCTTC; CDR3 protein: CASSYRDRYNEQFF
CDR3 length: 18; clone size: .; D gene: TRBD1; J gene: TRBJ1-5; V gene: TRBV29-1; CDR3 DNA: TGCAGCGTTACCCCCGTGGGACAGGCCCGAGAGGTCGTTCAGCCCCAGCATTTT; CDR3 protein: CSVTPVGQAREVVQPQHF
CDR3 length: 13; clone size: .; D gene: .; J gene: TRBJ2-1; V gene: TRBV28; CDR3 DNA: TGTGCCAGCAGTTTTGGGCTCTCCAATGAGCAGTTCTTC; CDR3 protein: CASSFGLSNEQFF
CDR3 length: 15; clone size: .; D gene: TRBD1; J gene: TRBJ1-5; V gene: TRBV24-1; CDR3 DNA: TGTGCCACCAGTGATCCAGGGGGTAGCAATCAGCCCCAGCATTTT; CDR3 protein: CATSDPGGSNQPQHF